The 14 T cell receptor beta chains listed next were all sequenced from one sample in a study of blood T cell repertoires in COVID-19. Only in-frame clones appear in the TCRdb table, and some are missing; sequencing was by immunoSEQ multiplex PCR. The sample lists about 310,000 clones, over 75% occurring once. The sequencing sample was made of peripheral blood. The source of these receptors is a man in his fifties with active or convalescent COVID-19.

This chain connects TRBV15 to TRBJ1-5, with 9 bases aligning to TRBD1. The germline gives CDR1 LNHNV, CDR2 YYDKDF (reference sequence). With 5 bases clipped from V and 3 bases from J, the junction kept 8 bases outside the gene matches. The CDR3 is made up of 16 amino acids. CDR3 in amino acids: CATSSRTGENNQPQHF. In DNA form, the CDR3 reads TGTGCCACCAGCTCCCGGACAGGGGAGAACAATCAGCCCCAGCATTTT. Full variable domain (remainder filled in from reference TRBV15 and TRBJ1-5): DAMVIQNPRYQVTQFGKPVTLSCSQTLNHNVMYWYQQKSSQAPKLLFHYYDKDFNNEADTPDNFQSRRPNTSFCFLDIRSPGLGDTAMYLCATSSRTGENNQPQHFGDGTRLSIL.

Worth noting for this clone: The sample holds other DNA sequences that translate to the same CDR3. The rearrangement joins TRBV7-9 to TRBJ2-7; weak D call: TRBD1 (6 bases). This CDR3 is built from 15 residues. From germline, CDR1 is SEHNR and CDR2 FQNEAQ (reference sequence). V was clipped by 2 bases and J by 5 bases, with 16 bases between them. The chain's CDR3 is CASSLLGQGNHEQYF. DNA of the CDR3: TGTGCCAGCAGCTTATTAGGGCAGGGGAACCACGAGCAGTACTTC.

A single count supports this clone. The chain combines TRBV5-1 with TRBJ1-1; TRBD1 is a possible D gene (5 bases). This CDR3 has 14 residues. CDR1 and CDR2 from the germline V gene are SGHRS and YFSETQ. V lost 4 bases and J lost 2, with 12 bases in between. CDR3 residues: CASSPIQGNTEAFF. The DNA for the CDR3 is TGCGCCAGCAGCCCGATTCAGGGCAACACTGAAGCTTTCTTT.

The chain employs TRBV29-1 and TRBJ1-3; tentative D call: TRBD1 (6 bases). The CDR3 totals 14 residues. Between the trimmed V and J ends, which lost 6 bases and 4 bases, there was a span of 16 bases. Germline V gene data show CDR1 as SQVTM and CDR2 as ANQGSEA. The CDR3 sequence: CSVQGQAPGNTIYF. Written as DNA, the CDR3 is TGCAGCGTCCAGGGACAAGCCCCGGGAAACACCATATATTTT.

The genes are TRBV3-1 (or the pseudogene TRBV3-2) and TRBJ2-7, with D possibly matching TRBD1 (6 bases). Per the germline V gene, CDR1 is LGHDT and CDR2 is YNNKEL (reference sequence). This CDR3 is 15 amino acids long. Between the trimmed V and J ends, which lost 0 bases and 1 base, there was a span of 10 bases. The CDR3 region is CASSQEGGLSYEQYF. CDR3 DNA sequence: TGTGCCAGCAGCCAAGAAGGGGGATTATCCTACGAGCAGTACTTC.

V is TRBV7-9 and J is TRBJ1-1, with D hard to call. In germline, CDR1 is SEHNR, CDR2 FQNEAQ (reference sequence). The CDR3 runs 13 residues. V lost 5 bases and J 5 bases, leaving 12 bases between the germline ends. CDR3 DNA sequence: TGTGCCAGCAGCCCCCTAGTAGATACTGAAGCTTTCTTT. Translation: CASSPLVDTEAFF.

The rearrangement joins TRBV4-2 to TRBJ2-1; 7 bases are shared with TRBD2. Trimming took 0 bases from V and 0 from J; bases not matched to a gene: 8. Looked up from germline, CDR1 is LGHNA and CDR2 is YNFKEQ. The CDR3 is 18 amino acids. CDR3 in DNA: TGTGCCAGCAGCCAAGAATTGGGAGGGATGAGCTCCTACAATGAGCAGTTCTTC. Its translation is CASSQELGGMSSYNEQFF.

The rearrangement joins TRBV5-4 to TRBJ2-5; D perhaps matches TRBD2 (6 bases). CDR1 is SGHNT, CDR2 YYREEE, per germline (reference sequence). V was shortened by 0 bases and J by 1 base, with 13 bases between the two germline ends. CDR3 length: 16 amino acids. The DNA for the CDR3 is TGTGCCAGCAGCTTGGGTGGTAGCGGAGCCCAAGAGACCCAGTACTTC. This encodes CASSLGGSGAQETQYF.

V gene TRBV27 combines with J gene TRBJ1-6; weak D call: TRBD1 (5 bases). Germline loops: CDR1 MNHEY, CDR2 SMNVEV (reference sequence). V was cut by 6 bases and J by 13 bases, with 16 bases left in between. The CDR3 is 13 residues long. DNA of the CDR3: TGTGCCAGCAGCAGCAGGGCCGATCTCCCCCTCCACTTT. It encodes CASSSRADLPLHF.

J is TRBJ2-3 and V is TRBV7-3; 13 nucleotides align to TRBD2. Per germline, CDR1 SGHTA and CDR2 FQGTGA. V dropped 5 bases and J dropped 6; count of bases not matched to a gene: 11. This CDR3 comprises 17 residues. The chain's CDR3 is CASSATSGRVLADTQYF. CDR3 nucleotide sequence: TGTGCCAGCAGCGCCACTAGCGGGAGGGTTTTAGCGGATACGCAGTATTTT. Supplemented by reference TRBV7-3 and TRBJ2-3, the full variable domain reads GAGVSQTPSNKVTEKGKYVELRCDPISGHTALYWYRQSLGQGPEFLIYFQGTGAADDSGLPNDRFFAVRPEGSVSTLKIQRTERGDSAVYLCASSATSGRVLADTQYFGPGTRLTVL.

The chain recombines TRBV11-2 with TRBJ1-1, with D perhaps TRBD1 (6 bases). Germline V gene data show CDR1 as SGHAT and CDR2 as FQNNGV. Trimming removed 5 bases at V and 1 base at J, with 11 bases between. This CDR3 contains 14 residues. CDR3 in amino acids: CASSPLQGNTEAFF. The CDR3 coding sequence is TGTGCCAGCAGCCCCCTACAGGGGAACACTGAAGCTTTCTTT.

The rearrangement joins TRBV5-1 to TRBJ2-2, with 11 positions matching TRBD1. V lost 4 bases and J lost 8; bases outside the gene matches: 4. This CDR3 region has 14 residues. Germline CDR1 SGHRS, CDR2 YFSETQ. In DNA form, the CDR3 reads TGCGCCAGCAGCCCCGGACAGGGGGCTGGGGAGCTGTTTTTT. This codes for CASSPGQGAGELFF.

V usage is TRBV28 and J usage is TRBJ1-3; D unclear. CDR1 is MDHEN, CDR2 SYDVKM, per germline. Trimming took off 2 bases at V and 0 bases at J, with 11 bases between the two ends. The CDR3 loop spans 16 amino acids. This chain's CDR3 is CASSLGPSTSGNTIYF. CDR3 sequence (DNA): TGTGCCAGCAGTTTAGGGCCGTCGACCTCTGGAAACACCATATATTTT.

This chain uses TRBV5-5 with TRBJ2-3; possible D gene TRBD2, 5 bases. The germline V gene encodes CDR1 SGHKS and CDR2 YYEKEE (reference sequence). The CDR3 length is 16 residues. Trimming stripped 0 bases from V and 2 bases from J, with 13 bases between. The CDR3 region has the DNA TGTGCCAGCAGCTTGGTAATTAGCGCCCACACAGATACGCAGTATTTT. Its translation is CASSLVISAHTDTQYF.